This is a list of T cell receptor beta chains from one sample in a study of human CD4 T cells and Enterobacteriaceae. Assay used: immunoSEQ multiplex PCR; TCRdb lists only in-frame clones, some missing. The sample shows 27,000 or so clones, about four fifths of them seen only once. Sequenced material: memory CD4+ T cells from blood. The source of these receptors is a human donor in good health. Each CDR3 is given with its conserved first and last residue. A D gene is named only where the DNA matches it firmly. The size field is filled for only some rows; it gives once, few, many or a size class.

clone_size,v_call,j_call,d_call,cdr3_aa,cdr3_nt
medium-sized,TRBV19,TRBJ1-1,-,CASSTGNTEAFF,TGTGCCAGTAGTACAGGGAACACTGAAGCTTTCTTT
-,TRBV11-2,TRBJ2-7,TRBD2,CASSFGTSGRAVEQYF,TGTGCCAGCAGCTTCGGTACTAGCGGGAGGGCTGTCGAGCAGTACTTC
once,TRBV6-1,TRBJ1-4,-,CASSDRGRPNEKLFF,TGTGCCAGCAGTGATCGGGGCAGGCCTAATGAAAAACTGTTTTTT
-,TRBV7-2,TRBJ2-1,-,CASSPGSRRLSEQFF,TGTGCCAGCAGCCCTGGGTCTCGCCGTCTTAGTGAGCAGTTCTTC
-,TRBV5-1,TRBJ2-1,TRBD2,CASSPGTSGRVPEQFF,TGCGCCAGCAGCCCAGGGACTAGCGGGAGGGTCCCGGAGCAGTTCTTC
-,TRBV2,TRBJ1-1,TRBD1,CASSGPVTGQNTEAFF,TGTGCCAGCAGTGGTCCCGTGACAGGGCAGAACACTGAAGCTTTCTTT
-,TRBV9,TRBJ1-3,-,CASSVPSGNTIYF,TGTGCCAGCAGCGTTCCCTCTGGAAACACCATATATTTT
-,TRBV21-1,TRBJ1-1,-,CASSKGREGEDTEAFF,TGTGCCAGCAGCAAAGGAAGGGAGGGAGAGGACACTGAAGCTTTCTTT
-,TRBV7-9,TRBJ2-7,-,CASSFGTKSYEQYF,TGTGCCAGCAGCTTTGGTACAAAATCCTACGAGCAGTACTTC
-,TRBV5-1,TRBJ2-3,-,CASSLTSGTDTQYF,TGCGCCAGCAGCTTGACTAGTGGCACAGATACGCAGTATTTT
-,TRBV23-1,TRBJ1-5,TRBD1,CASSQKTSGRTGQPQHF,TGCGCCAGCAGTCAAAAAACCTCAGGGAGGACAGGGCAGCCCCAGCATTTT
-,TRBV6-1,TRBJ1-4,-,CASSWSAGEKLFF,TGTGCCAGCAGTTGGTCTGCGGGGGAAAAACTGTTTTTT
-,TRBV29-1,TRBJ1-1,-,CSVPTRTGNEAFF,TGCAGCGTTCCCACTAGGACTGGGAATGAAGCTTTCTTT
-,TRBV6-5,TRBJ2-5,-,CASSRVGGETQYF,TGTGCCAGCAGTCGAGTTGGGGGCGAGACCCAGTACTTC
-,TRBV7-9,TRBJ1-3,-,CASSLDSSGNTIYF,TGTGCCAGCAGCTTGGACAGCTCTGGAAACACCATATATTTT
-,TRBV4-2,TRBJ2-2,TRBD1,CASSRGQGISGELFF,TGTGCCAGCAGCCGCGGACAGGGGATTTCCGGGGAGCTGTTTTTT
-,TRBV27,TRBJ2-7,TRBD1,CASSTSSGTGEIYEQYF,TGTGCCAGCAGTACTTCCTCCGGGACAGGGGAAATCTACGAGCAGTACTTC
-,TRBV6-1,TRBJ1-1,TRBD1,CARRQGQYNTEAFF,TGTGCCAGACGTCAGGGACAGTACAACACTGAAGCTTTCTTT
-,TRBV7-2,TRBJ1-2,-,CASSLQRRYGYTF,TGTGCCAGCAGCTTACAGCGCCGTTATGGCTACACCTTC
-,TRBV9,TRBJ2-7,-,CASSAQGGWYEQYF,TGTGCCAGCAGCGCCCAGGGGGGTTGGTACGAGCAGTACTTC
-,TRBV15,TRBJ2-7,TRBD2,CATSREGGYEQYF,TGTGCCACCAGCAGAGAGGGGGGGTACGAGCAGTACTTC
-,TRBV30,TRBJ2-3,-,CAWSRADTQYF,TGTGCCTGGAGTCGGGCAGATACGCAGTATTTT
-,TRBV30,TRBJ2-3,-,CAWRDRRGPADTQYF,TGTGCCTGGAGGGACCGTAGAGGGCCAGCAGATACGCAGTATTTT
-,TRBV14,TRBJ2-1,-,CASSRFNEQFF,TGTGCCAGCAGCCGATTCAATGAGCAGTTCTTC
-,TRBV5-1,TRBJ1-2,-,CASSPDSNYGYTF,TGCGCCAGCAGCCCGGACAGTAACTATGGCTACACCTTC
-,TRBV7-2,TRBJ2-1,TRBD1,CASSLVAQGNHEQFF,TGTGCCAGCAGCTTAGTGGCACAGGGGAACCATGAGCAGTTCTTC
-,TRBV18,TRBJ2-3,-,CASSPGWADTQYF,TGTGCCAGCTCACCAGGTTGGGCAGATACGCAGTATTTT
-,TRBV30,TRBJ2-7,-,CAWRDGPAEQYF,TGTGCCTGGAGGGACGGGCCCGCGGAGCAGTACTTC
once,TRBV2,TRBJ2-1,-,CASSERGSGNEQFF,TGTGCCAGCAGTGAACGTGGGAGTGGGAATGAGCAGTTCTTC
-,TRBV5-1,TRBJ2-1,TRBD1,CASSFDRADEQFF,TGCGCCAGCAGCTTTGACAGGGCGGATGAGCAGTTCTTC
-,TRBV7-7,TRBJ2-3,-,CASSLTGSADTQYF,TGTGCCAGCAGCTTGACGGGGTCGGCAGATACGCAGTATTTT
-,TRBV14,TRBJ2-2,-,CASSTRRGRGTGELFF,TGTGCCAGCAGCACGCGGAGGGGGAGAGGCACCGGGGAGCTGTTTTTT
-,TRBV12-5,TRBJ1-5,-,CASVFRGFDRQISNQPQHF,TGTGCTAGTGTTTTTCGGGGGTTCGACAGGCAGATAAGCAATCAGCCCCAGCATTTT
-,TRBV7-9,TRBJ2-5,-,CASRIGAGEETQYF,TGTGCCAGCAGGATAGGGGCAGGGGAAGAGACCCAGTACTTC
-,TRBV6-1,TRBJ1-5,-,CASSEGGAINYPQHF,TGTGCCAGCAGTGAAGGCGGAGCCATAAATTATCCCCAGCATTTT
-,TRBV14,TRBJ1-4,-,CASSRNLKEKLFF,TGTGCCAGCAGCCGAAACCTGAAGGAAAAACTGTTTTTT
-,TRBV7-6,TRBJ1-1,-,CASSLGSSPSGAFF,TGTGCCAGCAGCCTAGGGTCTTCCCCTTCTGGGGCTTTCTTT
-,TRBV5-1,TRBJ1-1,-,CASSLAVGPLNTEAFF,TGCGCCAGCAGCTTGGCCGTGGGACCGTTGAACACTGAAGCTTTCTTT
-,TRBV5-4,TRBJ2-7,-,CASSLWGSYEQYF,TGTGCCAGCAGCTTGTGGGGTTCCTACGAGCAGTACTTC
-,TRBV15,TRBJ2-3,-,CATSRRQRGDYTDTQYF,TGTGCCACCAGCAGGAGGCAGAGGGGGGACTACACAGATACGCAGTATTTT
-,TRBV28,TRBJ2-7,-,CASSLLRVLHTGYF,TGTGCCAGCAGTTTACTGCGCGTTTTGCACACGGGGTACTTC
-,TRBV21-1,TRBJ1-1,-,CASSNRQRGMNTEAFF,TGTGCCAGCAGCAATCGACAGCGAGGAATGAACACTGAAGCTTTCTTT
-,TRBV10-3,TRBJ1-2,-,CAIAESSNYGYTF,TGTGCCATCGCAGAGAGTTCTAACTATGGCTACACCTTC
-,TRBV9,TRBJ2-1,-,CASSVLELGEQFF,TGTGCCAGCAGCGTACTGGAATTGGGAGAGCAGTTCTTC
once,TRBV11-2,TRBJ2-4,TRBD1,CASSSGQGEAF,TGTGCCAGCAGCTCCGGACAGGGGGAGGCCTTC
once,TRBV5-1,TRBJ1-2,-,CASSLRTDLAGYTF,TGCGCCAGCAGCCTGAGGACGGACCTCGCCGGCTACACCTTC
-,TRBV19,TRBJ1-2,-,CASSIDGTTLRYTF,TGTGCCAGTAGTATAGACGGGACTACTCTCCGCTACACCTTC
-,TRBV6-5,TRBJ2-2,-,CATKTTGSATGELFF,TGTGCCACCAAGACAACAGGGTCGGCCACCGGGGAGCTGTTTTTT
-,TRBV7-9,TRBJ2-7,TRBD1,CASSFSGQGFEQYF,TGTGCCAGCAGCTTCTCTGGACAGGGGTTCGAGCAGTACTTC
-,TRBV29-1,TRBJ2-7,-,CSVGTPTNYYEQYF,TGCAGCGTGGGGACACCGACTAACTACTACGAGCAGTACTTC
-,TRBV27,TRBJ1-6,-,CASSLLSGGGSPLHF,TGTGCCAGCAGTTTATTGAGCGGAGGGGGTTCACCCCTCCACTTT
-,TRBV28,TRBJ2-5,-,CASSPNLGETQYF,TGTGCCAGCAGTCCTAATCTAGGAGAGACCCAGTACTTC
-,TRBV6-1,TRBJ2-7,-,CASTEGVVGEEYF,TGTGCCAGCACCGAAGGGGTTGTGGGGGAGGAGTACTTC
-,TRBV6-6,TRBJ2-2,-,CASSRDLTGELFF,TGTGCCAGCAGTCGGGACTTAACCGGGGAGCTGTTTTTT
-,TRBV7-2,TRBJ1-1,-,CASRPNPGQNTEAFF,TGTGCCAGCAGACCCAACCCCGGTCAGAACACTGAAGCTTTCTTT
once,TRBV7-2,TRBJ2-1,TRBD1,CASSLDRGSYNEQFF,TGTGCCAGCAGCTTAGACAGGGGCTCCTACAATGAGCAGTTCTTC
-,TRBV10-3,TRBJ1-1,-,CAISQVGRTNTEAFF,TGTGCCATCAGTCAAGTAGGACGGACGAACACTGAAGCTTTCTTT
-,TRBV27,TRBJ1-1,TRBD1,CASSLAGTGHTEAFF,TGTGCCAGCAGTCTAGCCGGGACAGGCCACACTGAAGCTTTCTTT